These 19 T cell receptor beta chains came from one sample sequenced in a study of beta chain features in type 1 diabetes. The isolated RNA, all of it, was reverse transcribed, so expressed TCRB transcripts were what got sequenced. Measured with immunoSEQ multiplex PCR; TCRdb has only the in-frame clones, and not every one. The repertoire holds 360,000 or so clones, with 15% to 20% as singletons. The sequencing input was naive CD4+ T cells from blood. The origin of the receptors is a woman between 18 and 30 years old in good health.

This clone has a handful of counts. V is TRBV4-1 and J is TRBJ2-3, with 9 bases that match TRBD2. J gave up 4 bases and V 6 bases, and 8 bases lay outside the gene matches. Germline CDR1 and CDR2: MGHRA and YSYEKL. This CDR3 is built from 15 residues. Written as DNA, the CDR3 is TGCGCCAGCAGATTAGCGGGAGCTGTCGCAGATACGCAGTATTTT. Protein: CASRLAGAVADTQYF.

This rearrangement joins TRBV14 to TRBJ2-1; D ambiguous. Germline CDR1 is SGHDN and CDR2 is FVKESK. The germline V and J ends were trimmed by 4 bases and 10 bases, with 17 bases remaining between them. The CDR3 extends over 14 amino acids. The CDR3 loop reads CASSPRTRSGEQFF. The CDR3 DNA reads TGTGCCAGCAGCCCAAGAACTCGGTCAGGCGAGCAGTTCTTC.

This clone has just a few counts. The chain carries TRBV30 and TRBJ2-5; TRBD2 matches 9 bases. The CDR3 is 12 amino acids. Germline V gene lookup returns CDR1 GTSNPN and CDR2 SVGIG (reference sequence). V dropped 0 bases and J dropped 14; count of bases not matched to a gene: 7. CDR3 DNA sequence: TGTGCCTGGAGTGTCCCGCTAGCGGGGACCTACTTC. Its protein is CAWSVPLAGTYF.

V usage is TRBV7-9 and J usage is TRBJ1-2; tentative D call: TRBD1 (6 bases). The V end was cut by 2 bases, the J end by 4 bases, with 11 bases between. CDR1 SEHNR and CDR2 FQNEAQ come from the germline V gene (reference sequence). The CDR3 extends over 14 amino acids. The CDR3 DNA is TGTGCCAGCAGCTTAACCCGGACAGTCTATGGCTACACCTTC. This codes for CASSLTRTVYGYTF. The whole variable domain, remainder taken from reference TRBV7-9 and TRBJ1-2, is DTGVSQNPRHKITKRGQNVTFRCDPISEHNRLYWYRQTLGQGPEFLTYFQNEAQLEKSRLLSDRFSAERPKGSFSTLEIQRTEQGDSAMYLCASSLTRTVYGYTFGSGTRLTVV.

V usage is TRBV9 and J usage is TRBJ1-4; D not certain. CDR1 is SGDLS, CDR2 YYNGEE, per germline. With 0 bases removed from V and 4 bases from J, the gap between germline ends came to 7 bases. The length of the CDR3 is 14 residues. The CDR3 nucleotides are TGTGCCAGCAGCGTAGGGGCCCATAATGAAAAACTGTTTTTT. Amino acids: CASSVGAHNEKLFF.

A few counts support this clone. V usage is TRBV7-9 and J usage is TRBJ1-2; 11 bases are a match to TRBD1. CDR1 is SEHNR, CDR2 FQNEAQ, per germline (reference sequence). The V gene end was trimmed by 4 bases and the J gene end by 6 bases; junction bases not matched to a gene: 7. The CDR3 spans 15 residues. The CDR3 protein is CASSWTGQGANGYTF. The CDR3 DNA sequence: TGTGCCAGCAGCTGGACTGGACAGGGGGCGAATGGCTACACCTTC.

This clone was detected only a few times. This chain connects TRBV7-9 to TRBJ2-1; 7 nucleotides match TRBD2. V gave up 5 bases and J gave up 0 bases; unmatched junction bases: 4. Germline V gene lookup returns CDR1 SEHNR and CDR2 FQNEAQ (reference sequence). The CDR3 is made up of 15 amino acids. The CDR3 spells CASSRGDSSYNEQFF. CDR3 DNA: TGTGCCAGCAGCCGGGGGGATAGCTCCTACAATGAGCAGTTCTTC.

This clone was observed a few times. This chain connects TRBV5-1 to TRBJ2-7, with D possibly being TRBD2 (6 bases). V was cut by 2 bases and J by 3 bases, with 18 bases left in between. Germline loops: CDR1 SGHRS, CDR2 YFSETQ. The CDR3 runs to 16 residues. CDR3 loop: CASSFRSSGLSYEQYF. The CDR3 DNA reads as TGCGCCAGCAGCTTCAGGTCATCGGGACTCAGCTACGAGCAGTACTTC.

In this sample, this clone turned up a few times. This chain links TRBV27 with TRBJ2-2; 7 bases align to TRBD2. Germline assignment: CDR1 MNHEY and CDR2 SMNVEV (reference sequence). The CDR3 extends over 15 amino acids. Unmatched junction bases numbered 11, after V lost 9 bases and J lost 4 bases. In nucleotides, the CDR3 is TGTGCCAGTAGATGGGGGGGTGAGGGCACCGGGGAGCTGTTTTTT. Translated, it gives CASRWGGEGTGELFF.

The J gene is TRBJ1-4, the V gene TRBV5-8; 7 nucleotides match TRBD1. Germline V gives CDR1 SGHTS, CDR2 YDEGEE. CDR3 length: 15 amino acids. V lost 1 base to trimming and J lost 8 bases; unmatched junction nucleotides: 8. Here the CDR3 DNA reads TGTGCCAGCAGCTTGAGGGACAGCTTAGACGAAAAACTGTTTTTT. Its translation is CASSLRDSLDEKLFF.

This clone was picked up a small number of times. This CDR3 is also generated by other DNA sequences in the sample. The rearrangement links TRBV5-1 to TRBJ1-1; D uncertain. Trimming took 5 bases from V and 4 from J, leaving 15 bases between them. CDR3 length equals 14 residues. Germline lookup yields CDR1 SGHRS and CDR2 YFSETQ. This CDR3 is CASSSGTGGTEAFF. As DNA, the CDR3 is TGCGCCAGCAGTTCAGGCACGGGAGGCACTGAAGCTTTCTTT.

The chain uses TRBV7-2 and TRBJ1-2; D uncertain. This CDR3 contains 12 residues. CDR1 is SGHTA and CDR2 is FQGNSA in the germline V gene. Trimming took 3 bases from V and 6 from J, leaving 8 bases between them. The CDR3 sequence: CASSFRGDGYTF. As DNA, the CDR3 is TGTGCCAGCAGCTTTCGGGGTGATGGCTACACCTTC.

This clone was seen a handful of times. The CDR3 loop reads CASRRAQETNYGYTF. The CDR3 nucleotides are TGTGCCAGCAGGCGCGCACAGGAGACTAACTATGGCTACACCTTC. The chain is built from TRBV5-4 and TRBJ1-2; weak D call: TRBD1 (5 bases). The germline gives CDR1 SGHNT, CDR2 YYREEE (reference sequence). This CDR3 has 15 amino acids. Trimming took 5 bases from V and 0 from J, leaving 14 bases between them.

This clone was counted between two and nine times. The chain carries TRBV19 and TRBJ2-4; 8 bases are shared with TRBD1. This CDR3 is built from 14 residues. V dropped 2 bases and J dropped 15; count of bases not matched to a gene: 12. Germline V gene lookup returns CDR1 LNHDA and CDR2 SQIVND (reference sequence). CDR3 sequence reads: CASSIRGAGGRSYF. The CDR3 DNA sequence: TGTGCCAGTAGTATAAGAGGGGCAGGGGGCAGATCGTACTTC. Full variable domain (missing parts from reference TRBV19 and TRBJ2-4): DGGITQSPKYLFRKEGQNVTLSCEQNLNHDAMYWYRQDPGQGLRLIYYSQIVNDFQKGDIAEGYSVSREKKESFPLTVTSAQKNPTAFYLCASSIRGAGGRSYFGAGTRLSVL.

The chain uses TRBV7-2 and TRBJ2-7; TRBD2 aligns across 7 bases. Germline CDR1 and CDR2: SGHTA and FQGNSA. J gave up 9 bases and V 4 bases, and 15 bases lay outside the gene matches. The CDR3 contains 15 residues. CDR3 amino acids: CASSSTRDYSSVQYF. The CDR3 nucleotides read TGTGCCAGCAGCTCAACTCGGGACTACTCTTCAGTGCAGTACTTC.

J is TRBJ2-7 and V is TRBV4-1, with 7 bases identical to TRBD1. CDR3 length equals 14 residues. The V gene's germline CDR1 is MGHRA and CDR2 YSYEKL. The junction had 3 bases not matched to a gene; V was cut back by 3 bases and J by 1 base. CDR3 nucleotides: TGCGCCAGCAGCCACCCGGGACAGTCCTACGAGCAGTACTTC. Translated: CASSHPGQSYEQYF.

Worth noting for this clone: Mismatch with germline at one junction end may stem from a read error. The V gene is TRBV5-1, the J gene TRBJ2-1; D unclear. The germline gives CDR1 SGHRS, CDR2 YFSETQ. The CDR3 totals 15 residues. The CDR3 loop reads CARSLVAAGYNEQFF. In DNA, the CDR3 is TGCGCCCGCAGCTTGGTGGCGGCTGGATACAATGAGCAGTTCTTC.

Comments on this clone: The sample holds other DNA sequences that translate to the same CDR3. The chain links TRBV2 to TRBJ1-2; TRBD1 aligns across 8 bases. Germline V CDR1 and CDR2: SNHLY, FYNNEI. This CDR3 is built from 13 residues. Unmatched junction bases numbered 6, after V lost 5 bases and J lost 7 bases. CDR3 bases: TGTGCCAGCAGTTTAGACAGGGGTAGTGGCTACACCTTC. Protein sequence: CASSLDRGSGYTF.

This clone was counted between two and nine times. The rearrangement uses TRBV10-1 and TRBJ2-7; 12 bases match TRBD1. Per germline, CDR1 WNHNN and CDR2 SYGVQD (reference sequence). The junction had 6 bases not matched to a gene; V was cut back by 7 bases and J by 5 bases. The CDR3 has 14 residues. Written as DNA, the CDR3 is TGCGCCAGCAACCCGGGACAGGGGGCCCACGAGCAGTACTTC. This sequence encodes CASNPGQGAHEQYF.